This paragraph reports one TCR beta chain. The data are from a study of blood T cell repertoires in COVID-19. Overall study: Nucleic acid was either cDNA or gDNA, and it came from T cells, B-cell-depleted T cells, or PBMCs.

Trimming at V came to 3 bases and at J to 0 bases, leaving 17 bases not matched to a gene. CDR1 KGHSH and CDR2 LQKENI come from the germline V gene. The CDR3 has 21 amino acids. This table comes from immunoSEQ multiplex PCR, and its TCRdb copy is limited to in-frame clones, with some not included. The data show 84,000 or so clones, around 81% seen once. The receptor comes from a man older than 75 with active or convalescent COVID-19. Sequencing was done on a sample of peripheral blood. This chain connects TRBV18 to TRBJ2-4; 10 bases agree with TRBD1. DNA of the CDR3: TGTGCCAGCTCACCTTCACACGTACCGGGACAGGGGCATATAGCCAAAAACATTCAGTACTTC. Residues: CASSPSHVPGQGHIAKNIQYF.